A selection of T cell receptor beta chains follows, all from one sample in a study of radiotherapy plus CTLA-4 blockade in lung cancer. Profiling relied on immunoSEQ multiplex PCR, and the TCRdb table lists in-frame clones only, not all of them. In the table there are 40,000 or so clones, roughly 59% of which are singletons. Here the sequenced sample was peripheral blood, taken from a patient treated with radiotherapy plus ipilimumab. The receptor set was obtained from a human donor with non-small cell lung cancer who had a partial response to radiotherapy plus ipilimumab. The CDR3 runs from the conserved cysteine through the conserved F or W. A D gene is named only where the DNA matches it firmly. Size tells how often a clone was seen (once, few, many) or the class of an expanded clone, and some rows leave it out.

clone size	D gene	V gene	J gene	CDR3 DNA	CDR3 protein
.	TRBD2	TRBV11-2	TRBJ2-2	TGTGCCAGCAGCTCCTCCAGCGGGGGGGCCGGGGAGCTGTTTTTT	CASSSSSGGAGELFF
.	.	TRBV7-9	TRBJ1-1	TGTGCCAGCAGCTCCCACGGGATCACTGAAGCTTTCTTT	CASSSHGITEAFF
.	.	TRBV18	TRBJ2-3	TGTGCCAGCTCACCCCCAGGGCATCGGGCAGATACGCAGTATTTT	CASSPPGHRADTQYF
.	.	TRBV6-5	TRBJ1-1	TGTGCCAGCGTTTCCAGGACAGTTCTGAACACTGAAGCTTTCTTT	CASVSRTVLNTEAFF
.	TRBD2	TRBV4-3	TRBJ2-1	TGCGCCAGCAGCCAAAGGACTAGCGTGAACAATGAGCAGTTCTTC	CASSQRTSVNNEQFF
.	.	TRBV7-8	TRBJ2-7	TGTGCCAGCAGCTTAATCTCTAGTACGGGAGCGGCTTTATACGAGCAGTACTTC	CASSLISSTGAALYEQYF
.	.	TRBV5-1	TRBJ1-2	TGCGCCACCACGACAGGATTTACCGCCCCTACCTTC	CATTTGFTAPTF
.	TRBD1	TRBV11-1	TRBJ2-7	TGTGCCAGCACACTATCTCCTGGACAGGGTGGCGAGCAGTACTTC	CASTLSPGQGGEQYF
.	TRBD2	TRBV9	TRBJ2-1	TGTGCCAGCAGCGTTACTAGCGGGACCTACAATGAGCAGTTCTTC	CASSVTSGTYNEQFF
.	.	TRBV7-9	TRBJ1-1	TGTGCCAGCAGCTTATATTCAGATGAAGCTTTCTTT	CASSLYSDEAFF
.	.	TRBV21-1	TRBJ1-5	TGTGCCAGCAGCTACAGGGGTAATCAGCCCCAGCATTTT	CASSYRGNQPQHF
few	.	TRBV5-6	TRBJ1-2	TGTGCCAGCAGCTTCGGGAATAGGGATGGCTACACCTTC	CASSFGNRDGYTF
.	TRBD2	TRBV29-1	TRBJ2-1	TGCAGCGTTACTAGCGGGGTCGGAAATGAGCAGTTCTTC	CSVTSGVGNEQFF
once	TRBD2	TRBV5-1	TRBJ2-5	TGCGCCAGCAGCACCCCCGCGGGAGGGAACGGAGAGACCCAGTACTTC	CASSTPAGGNGETQYF
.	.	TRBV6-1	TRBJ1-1	TGTGCCAGCAGTGCTGCAGGGGTGAACACTGAAGCTTTCTTT	CASSAAGVNTEAFF
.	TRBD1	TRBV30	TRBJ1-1	TGTGCCTGGCAGGGGGCGGGAAGCGGCCAGAACACTGAAGCTTTCTTT	CAWQGAGSGQNTEAFF
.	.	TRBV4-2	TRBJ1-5	TGTGCCAGCAGTCTCGGACAAGATAGCAATCAGCCCCAGCATTTT	CASSLGQDSNQPQHF
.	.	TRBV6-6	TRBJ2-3	TGTGCCAGCAGTGACCGGGGCACAGATACGCAGTATTTT	CASSDRGTDTQYF
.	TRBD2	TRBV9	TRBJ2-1	TGTGCCAGCAGCGGCGGACTAGCGGCCTCTAATGAGCAGTTCTTC	CASSGGLAASNEQFF
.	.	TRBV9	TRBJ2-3	TGTGCCAGCAGCGCCCGGGATCGCACAGATACGCAGTATTTT	CASSARDRTDTQYF
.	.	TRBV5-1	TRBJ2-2	TGCGCCAGCATGACGGGACACGTGAACACCGGGGAGCTGTTTTTT	CASMTGHVNTGELFF
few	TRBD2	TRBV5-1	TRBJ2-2	TGCGCCAGCAGCTTAACTAGCGGGAGAAACACCGGGGAGCTGTTTTTT	CASSLTSGRNTGELFF
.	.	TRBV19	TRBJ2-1	TGTGCCAGTAGTATCAGGCCCAGCCCCTCCTACAATGAGCAGTTCTTC	CASSIRPSPSYNEQFF
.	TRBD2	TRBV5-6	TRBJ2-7	TGTGCCAGCAGCGCTGAGGTAAGCGGGAGGCCCTACGAGCAGTACTTC	CASSAEVSGRPYEQYF
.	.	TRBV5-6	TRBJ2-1	TGTGCCAGCAGCTTGGGGCCCAGGGAGCAGTTCTTC	CASSLGPREQFF
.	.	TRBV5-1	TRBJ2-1	TGCGCCAGCATCCCAACCGGGGGGCGGGGAAATGAGCAGTTCTTC	CASIPTGGRGNEQFF
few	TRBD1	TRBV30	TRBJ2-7	TGTGCCTGGAGTAGGACAGGGACCTACGAGCAGTACTTC	CAWSRTGTYEQYF
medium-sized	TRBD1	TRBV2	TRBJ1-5	TGTGCCAGCAGTAAGGACAGGAATAGGGGGAATCAGCCCCAGCATTTT	CASSKDRNRGNQPQHF
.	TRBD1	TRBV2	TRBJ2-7	TGTGCCAGCGGACCGACAGGGCACGAGCAGTACTTC	CASGPTGHEQYF
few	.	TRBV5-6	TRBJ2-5	TGTGCCAGCAGCTTGGTTTGGGCCGACCCCTTTGAAGAGACCCAGTACTTC	CASSLVWADPFEETQYF
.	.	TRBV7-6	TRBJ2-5	TGTGCCAGCAGCCGGCGGCAAGAGACCCAGTACTTC	CASSRRQETQYF
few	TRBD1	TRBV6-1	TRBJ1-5	TGTGCCAGCAGTTCCGACAGGGGTAGCAATCAGCCCCAGCATTTT	CASSSDRGSNQPQHF
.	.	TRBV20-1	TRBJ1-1	TGCAGTGCTACGACAGGCACTGAAGCTTTCTTT	CSATTGTEAFF
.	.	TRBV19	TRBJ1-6	TGTGCCAGTAGTTCGGGAGTTGATTCACCCCTCCACTTT	CASSSGVDSPLHF
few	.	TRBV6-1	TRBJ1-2	TGTGCCAGCAATCCAGGCCCGGGAGGCTACACCTTC	CASNPGPGGYTF
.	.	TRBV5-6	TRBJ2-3	TGTGCCAGCAGCCTCACTTGGGATACGCAGTATTTT	CASSLTWDTQYF
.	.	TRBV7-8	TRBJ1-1	TGTGCCAGCAGCTTCTTAGGGGCTACCACTGAAGCTTTCTTT	CASSFLGATTEAFF
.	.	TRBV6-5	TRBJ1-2	TGTGCCAGCAGTTACACGTCTCAGGGGTCCGGGTATGGCTACACCTTC	CASSYTSQGSGYGYTF
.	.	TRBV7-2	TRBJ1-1	TGTGCCAGCAGCCAACTCGGAGGCGGAATGAACACTGAAGCTTTCTTT	CASSQLGGGMNTEAFF
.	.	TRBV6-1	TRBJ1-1	TGTGCCACCGGGAGAGATAGGAACACTGAAGCTTTCTTT	CATGRDRNTEAFF
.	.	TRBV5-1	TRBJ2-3	TGCGCCAGCAGTTCTGAGACAGGAAACACAGATACGCAGTATTTT	CASSSETGNTDTQYF
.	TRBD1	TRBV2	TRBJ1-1	TGTGCCAGCGGAAGGGTTCACAGGGGAGCCCTTGAAAACACTGAAGCTTTCTTT	CASGRVHRGALENTEAFF
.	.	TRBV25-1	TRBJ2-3	TGTGCCAGCGCCGCAGGAGATACGCAGTATTTT	CASAAGDTQYF
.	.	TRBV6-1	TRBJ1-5	TGTGCCAGCAGTGAATCCGGGAAGAATCAGCCCCAGCATTTT	CASSESGKNQPQHF
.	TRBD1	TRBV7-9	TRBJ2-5	TGTGCCAGCAGCTTAGCTACAGGGTGGACAGGAGAGCCCCAGTACTTC	CASSLATGWTGEPQYF
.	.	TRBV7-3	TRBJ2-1	TGTGCCAGCGGGCGGGGTAACAATGAGCAGTTCTTC	CASGRGNNEQFF
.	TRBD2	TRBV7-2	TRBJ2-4	TGTGCCAGCAGCTTGGTGGCGGGAGACATTCAGTACTTC	CASSLVAGDIQYF
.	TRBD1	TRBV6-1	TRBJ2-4	TGTGCCAGCAGTGGAGGGGGCGCCAGGGGAAACATTCAGTACTTC	CASSGGGARGNIQYF
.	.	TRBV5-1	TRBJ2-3	TGCGCCAGCAGCTTGATGTCGGGAGCAGATACGCAGTATTTT	CASSLMSGADTQYF
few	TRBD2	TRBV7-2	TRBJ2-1	TGTGCCAGCAGCTCTAGCGGGAGTGAGCAGTTCTTC	CASSSSGSEQFF
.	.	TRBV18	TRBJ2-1	TGTGCCAGCTCGTCGGGACTCTTGGCGTACAATGAGCAGTTCTTC	CASSSGLLAYNEQFF
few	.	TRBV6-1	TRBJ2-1	TGTGCCAGCAGTGTTGGACAGTCTTTGGGTGAGCAGTTCTTC	CASSVGQSLGEQFF
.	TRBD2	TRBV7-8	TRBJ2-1	TGTGCCAGCAGCTTAGCTGGACTAGCGGGCAATGAGCAGTTCTTC	CASSLAGLAGNEQFF